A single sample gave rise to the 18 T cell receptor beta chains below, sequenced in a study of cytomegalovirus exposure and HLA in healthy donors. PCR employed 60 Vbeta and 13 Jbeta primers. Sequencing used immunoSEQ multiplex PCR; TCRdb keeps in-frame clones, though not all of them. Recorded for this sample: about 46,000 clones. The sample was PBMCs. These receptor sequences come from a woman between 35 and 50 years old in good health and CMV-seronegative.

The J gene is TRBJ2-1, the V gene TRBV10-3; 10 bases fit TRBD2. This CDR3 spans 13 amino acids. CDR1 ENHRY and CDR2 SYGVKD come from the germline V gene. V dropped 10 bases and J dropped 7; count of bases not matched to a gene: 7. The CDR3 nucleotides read TGTGCCACGGTCGGACTAGCGGAAAATGAGCAGTTCTTC. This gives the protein CATVGLAENEQFF.

The CDR3: CASSFPGGNQPQHF. The CDR3, as DNA: TGTGCCAGCAGTTTTCCAGGGGGCAATCAGCCCCAGCATTTT. This chain links TRBV7-2 with TRBJ1-5, with D tentatively TRBD1 (6 bases). V was shortened by 6 bases and J by 2 bases, with 11 bases between the two germline ends. The CDR3 runs to 14 residues. Germline CDR1 SGHTA, CDR2 FQGNSA.

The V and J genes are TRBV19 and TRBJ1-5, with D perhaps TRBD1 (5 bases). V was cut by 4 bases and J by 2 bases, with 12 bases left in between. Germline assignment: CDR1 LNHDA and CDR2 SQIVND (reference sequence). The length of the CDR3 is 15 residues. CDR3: CASSTPQDRNQPQHF. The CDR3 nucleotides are TGTGCCAGTAGTACCCCACAGGACCGCAATCAGCCCCAGCATTTT. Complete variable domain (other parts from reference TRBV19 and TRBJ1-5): DGGITQSPKYLFRKEGQNVTLSCEQNLNHDAMYWYRQDPGQGLRLIYYSQIVNDFQKGDIAEGYSVSREKKESFPLTVTSAQKNPTAFYLCASSTPQDRNQPQHFGDGTRLSIL.

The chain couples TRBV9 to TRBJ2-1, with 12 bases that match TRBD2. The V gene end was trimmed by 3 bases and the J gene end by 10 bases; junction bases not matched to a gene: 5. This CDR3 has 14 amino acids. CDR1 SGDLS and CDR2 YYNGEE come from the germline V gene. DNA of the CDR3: TGTGCCAGCAGCGCCCTAGCGGGAGGGAACGAGCAGTTCTTC. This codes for CASSALAGGNEQFF.

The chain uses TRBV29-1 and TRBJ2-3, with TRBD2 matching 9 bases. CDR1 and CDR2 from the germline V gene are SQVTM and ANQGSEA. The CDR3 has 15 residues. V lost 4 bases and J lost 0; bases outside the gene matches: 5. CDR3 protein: CSVVLAGPSTDTQYF. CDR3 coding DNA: TGCAGCGTTGTCCTAGCGGGACCTAGCACAGATACGCAGTATTTT.

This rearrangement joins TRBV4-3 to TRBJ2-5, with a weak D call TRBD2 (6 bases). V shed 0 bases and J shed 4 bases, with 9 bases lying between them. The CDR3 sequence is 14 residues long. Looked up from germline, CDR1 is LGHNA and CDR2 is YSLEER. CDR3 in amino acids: CASSQDGGRETQYF. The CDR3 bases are TGCGCCAGCAGCCAAGACGGGGGTCGAGAGACCCAGTACTTC.

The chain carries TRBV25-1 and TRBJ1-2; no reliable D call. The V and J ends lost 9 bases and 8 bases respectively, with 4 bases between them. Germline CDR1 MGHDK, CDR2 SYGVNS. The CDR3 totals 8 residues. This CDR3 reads CARLGYTF. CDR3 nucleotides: TGTGCCAGACTCGGCTACACCTTC.

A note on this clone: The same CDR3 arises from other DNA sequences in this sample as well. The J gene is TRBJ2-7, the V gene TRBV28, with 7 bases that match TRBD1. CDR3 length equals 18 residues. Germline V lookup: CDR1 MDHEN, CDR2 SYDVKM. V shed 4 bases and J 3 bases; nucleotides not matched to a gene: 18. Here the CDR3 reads CASSSLSEGGASGYEQYF. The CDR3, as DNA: TGTGCCAGCAGTTCCTTATCTGAAGGGGGCGCCTCGGGCTACGAGCAGTACTTC.

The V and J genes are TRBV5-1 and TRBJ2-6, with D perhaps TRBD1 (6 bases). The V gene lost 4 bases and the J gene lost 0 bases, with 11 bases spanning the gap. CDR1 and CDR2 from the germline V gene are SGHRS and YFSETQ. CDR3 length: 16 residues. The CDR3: CASSVTGVSGANVLTF. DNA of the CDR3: TGCGCCAGCAGCGTGACAGGCGTCTCTGGGGCCAACGTCCTGACTTTC.

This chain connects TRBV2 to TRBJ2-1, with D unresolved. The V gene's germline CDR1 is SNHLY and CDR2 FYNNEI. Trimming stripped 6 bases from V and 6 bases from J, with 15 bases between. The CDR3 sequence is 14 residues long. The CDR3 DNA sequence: TGTGCCAGCAGCCCGTTAAGTCGCGGCAATGAGCAGTTCTTC. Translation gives CASSPLSRGNEQFF.

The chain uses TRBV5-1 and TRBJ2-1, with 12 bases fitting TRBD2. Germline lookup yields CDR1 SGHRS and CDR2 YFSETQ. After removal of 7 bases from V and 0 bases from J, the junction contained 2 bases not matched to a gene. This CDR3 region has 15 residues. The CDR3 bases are TGCGCCAGCGAGACTAGCGGGGGCTCCTACAATGAGCAGTTCTTC. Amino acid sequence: CASETSGGSYNEQFF.

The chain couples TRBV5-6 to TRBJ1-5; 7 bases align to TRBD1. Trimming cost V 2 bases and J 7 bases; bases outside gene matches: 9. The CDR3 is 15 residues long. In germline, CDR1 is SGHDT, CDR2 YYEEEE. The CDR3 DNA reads TGTGCCAGCAGCTTAGCCCACAGGGGATACCAGCCCCAGCATTTT. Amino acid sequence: CASSLAHRGYQPQHF. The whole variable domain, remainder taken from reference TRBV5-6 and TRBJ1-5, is DAGVTQSPTHLIKTRGQQVTLRCSPKSGHDTVSWYQQALGQGPQFIFQYYEEEERQRGNFPDRFSGHQFPNYSSELNVNALLLGDSALYLCASSLAHRGYQPQHFGDGTRLSIL.

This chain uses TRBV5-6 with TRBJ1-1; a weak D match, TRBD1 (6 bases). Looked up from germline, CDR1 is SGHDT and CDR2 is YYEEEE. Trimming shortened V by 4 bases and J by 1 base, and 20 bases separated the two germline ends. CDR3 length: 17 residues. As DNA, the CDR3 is TGTGCCAGCAGCACCCGACAGGACCTAAGTTCGAACACTGAAGCTTTCTTT. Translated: CASSTRQDLSSNTEAFF.

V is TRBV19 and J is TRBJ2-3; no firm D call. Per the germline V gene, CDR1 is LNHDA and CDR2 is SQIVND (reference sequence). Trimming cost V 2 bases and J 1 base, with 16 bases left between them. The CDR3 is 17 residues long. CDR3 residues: CASSIQETYLRTDTQYF. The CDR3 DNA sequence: TGTGCCAGTAGTATACAGGAAACCTATCTACGCACAGATACGCAGTATTTT.

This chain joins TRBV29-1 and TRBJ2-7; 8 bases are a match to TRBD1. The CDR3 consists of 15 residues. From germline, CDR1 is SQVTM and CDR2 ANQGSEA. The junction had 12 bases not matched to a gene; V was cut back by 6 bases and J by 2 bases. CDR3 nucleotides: TGCAGCGTCCGACCCGGGACAGGCAACGCCTACGAGCAGTACTTC. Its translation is CSVRPGTGNAYEQYF.

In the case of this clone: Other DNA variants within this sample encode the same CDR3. CDR3 sequence reads: CASSLGAGGGNQPQHF. CDR3 nucleotides: TGTGCCAGCAGCTTGGGGGCAGGGGGCGGCAATCAGCCCCAGCATTTT. The V gene is TRBV5-6, the J gene TRBJ1-5, with TRBD1 identical over 8 bases. Germline trimming cut 0 bases from V and 2 bases from J; bases unmatched to any gene: 4. The CDR3 contains 16 residues. Germline loops: CDR1 SGHDT, CDR2 YYEEEE.

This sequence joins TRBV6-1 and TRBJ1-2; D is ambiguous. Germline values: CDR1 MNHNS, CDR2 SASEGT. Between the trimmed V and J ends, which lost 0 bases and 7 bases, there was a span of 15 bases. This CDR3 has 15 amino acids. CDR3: CASSEAGFRGGGYTF. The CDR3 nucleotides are TGTGCCAGCAGTGAAGCAGGGTTCCGGGGTGGTGGCTACACCTTC.

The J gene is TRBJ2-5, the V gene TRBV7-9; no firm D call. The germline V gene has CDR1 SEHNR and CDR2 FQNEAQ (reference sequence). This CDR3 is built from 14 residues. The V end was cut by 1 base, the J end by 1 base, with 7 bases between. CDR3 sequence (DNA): TGTGCCAGCAGCTTAGATTACTCCCAAGAGACCCAGTACTTC. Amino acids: CASSLDYSQETQYF.